The rows below give T cell receptor beta chains drawn from one sample of a study of T cell responses to AZD1222 COVID-19 vaccine. Sequencing was performed with immunoSEQ multiplex PCR; in TCRdb, only in-frame clones are kept and a portion is missing. The data show around 270,000 clones, with 90% to 95% seen just once and 0.55% held by the top ten. The specimen comprised peripheral blood, sampled 28 days after the second AZD1222 dose. The receptors shown here come from an adult who received the AZD1222 COVID-19 vaccine. The CDR3 runs from the conserved cysteine through the conserved F or W. The order of the fields is CDR3 protein, CDR3 DNA, CDR3 length, J gene, V gene, clone size, D gene. A D gene is named only where the DNA matches it firmly. Only part of the rows carry a size: once, few, many, or a class if the clone is expanded.

CASSLAMETQYF | TGTGCCAGCAGTCTTGCGATGGAGACCCAGTACTTC | 12 | TRBJ2-5 | TRBV2 | few | .
CASSPGVYEQYF | TGTGCCAGCTCACCGGGCGTCTACGAGCAGTACTTC | 12 | TRBJ2-7 | TRBV18 | . | .
CATSDGGRDRDGYTF | TGTGCCACCAGTGATGGGGGAAGGGATCGAGATGGCTACACCTTC | 15 | TRBJ1-2 | TRBV24-1 | . | .
CATSRETSSYNEQFF | TGTGCCACCAGCAGAGAAACGAGCTCCTACAATGAGCAGTTCTTC | 15 | TRBJ2-1 | TRBV15 | . | .
CASRDRGDTIYF | TGTGCCAGCAGGGACAGGGGGGACACCATATATTTT | 12 | TRBJ1-3 | TRBV28 | . | TRBD1
CASSPRASSYNSPLHF | TGTGCCAGCAGCCCCCGGGCGAGCTCCTATAATTCACCCCTCCACTTT | 16 | TRBJ1-6 | TRBV9 | . | .
CASSLVQPQETQYF | TGTGCCAGCAGCTTGGTGCAGCCCCAAGAGACCCAGTACTTC | 14 | TRBJ2-5 | TRBV5-5 | . | .
CASRGGQVKDNQPQHF | TGTGCCAGCAGGGGGGGACAGGTAAAAGACAATCAGCCCCAGCATTTT | 16 | TRBJ1-5 | TRBV28 | . | TRBD1
CASSSASGRDTQYF | TGTGCCAGCAGCTCGGCTAGCGGGAGAGATACGCAGTATTTT | 14 | TRBJ2-3 | TRBV7-2 | . | TRBD2
CASSFGGEGYTF | TGTGCCAGCAGTTTCGGGGGAGAAGGCTACACCTTC | 12 | TRBJ1-2 | TRBV28 | . | .
CASSPDRKGLAFF | TGTGCCAGCAGCCCCGACAGAAAGGGTCTAGCTTTCTTT | 13 | TRBJ1-1 | TRBV28 | . | .
CASSLGSQLSYEQYF | TGTGCCAGCAGCTTAGGGTCTCAACTCTCCTACGAGCAGTACTTC | 15 | TRBJ2-7 | TRBV7-3 | . | .
CASSAAGGRAYEQYF | TGTGCCAGCAGCGCGGCGGGCGGGAGGGCCTACGAGCAGTACTTC | 15 | TRBJ2-7 | TRBV7-8 | once | TRBD2
CASSLGTGVSPLHF | TGTGCCAGCAGCCTCGGGACAGGGGTTTCACCCCTCCACTTT | 14 | TRBJ1-6 | TRBV7-2 | . | TRBD1
CASSHRDTAYEQYF | TGTGCCAGCAGTCACCGGGACACAGCCTACGAGCAGTACTTC | 14 | TRBJ2-7 | TRBV6-5 | . | .
CASSQATGVRDEQFF | TGTGCCAGCAGCCAAGCGACAGGGGTTAGGGATGAGCAGTTCTTC | 15 | TRBJ2-1 | TRBV3-1/TRBV3-2 | . | TRBD1
CASSGGTGELFF | TGTGCCAGCAGTGGAGGGACCGGGGAGCTGTTTTTT | 12 | TRBJ2-2 | TRBV2 | once | .
CASGPGTGGVGELFF | TGTGCTAGTGGCCCCGGGACAGGGGGGGTCGGGGAGCTGTTTTTT | 15 | TRBJ2-2 | TRBV12-5 | once | TRBD1
CAISDGGGSYEQYF | TGTGCCATCAGTGATGGAGGGGGCTCCTACGAGCAGTACTTC | 14 | TRBJ2-7 | TRBV10-3 | . | .
CASSPYHAAGPTDTQYF | TGTGCCAGCAGCCCCTACCATGCGGCGGGACCCACAGATACGCAGTATTTT | 17 | TRBJ2-3 | TRBV7-6 | . | .